The rows below give T cell receptor beta chains drawn from one sample of a study of blood T cell repertoires in COVID-19. Clones were sequenced by immunoSEQ multiplex PCR, and TCRdb holds only the in-frame ones, with some missing. Of about 230,000 clones in the sample, around four fifths were seen once. The sequenced sample consisted of peripheral blood. These receptors were taken from a man in his forties with acute or convalescent COVID-19. The CDR3 runs from the conserved cysteine through the conserved F or W. A D gene is named only where the DNA matches it firmly. Where a row states a size, it is once, few, many or the class of an expanded clone; other rows omit it.

v_gene: TRBV3-1/TRBV3-2; abundance: once; len: 15; d_gene: NA; j_gene: TRBJ2-7; CDR3nt: TGTGCCAGCAGCCCACTAATGCGGGCTACCTACGAGCAGTACTTC; CDR3aa: CASSPLMRATYEQYF
v_gene: TRBV5-1; abundance: once; len: 14; d_gene: NA; j_gene: TRBJ1-1; CDR3nt: TGCGCCAGCGGTCAAGGGGCGTTGAACACTGAAGCTTTCTTT; CDR3aa: CASGQGALNTEAFF
v_gene: TRBV29-1; abundance: NA; len: 16; d_gene: NA; j_gene: TRBJ2-3; CDR3nt: TGCAGCGTTGAAGATCCTCGGACAGACGGTATAGATACGCAGTATTTT; CDR3aa: CSVEDPRTDGIDTQYF
v_gene: TRBV29-1; abundance: NA; len: 13; d_gene: NA; j_gene: TRBJ2-3; CDR3nt: TGCAGCTTCCGACTAGTCGGAGGTGATACGCAGTATTTT; CDR3aa: CSFRLVGGDTQYF
v_gene: TRBV6-5; abundance: NA; len: 14; d_gene: TRBD2; j_gene: TRBJ2-1; CDR3nt: TGTGCCAGCAGTCCAGAGGCGGGGGTCTATGAGCAGTTCTTC; CDR3aa: CASSPEAGVYEQFF
v_gene: TRBV4-3; abundance: NA; len: 13; d_gene: NA; j_gene: TRBJ1-2; CDR3nt: TGCGCCAGCAGCCAAGATCTCCTACGAGGCTACACCTTC; CDR3aa: CASSQDLLRGYTF
v_gene: TRBV19; abundance: NA; len: 15; d_gene: NA; j_gene: TRBJ2-5; CDR3nt: TGTGCCAGTAGCGCCGTGGGCCGTTACCAAGAGACCCAGTACTTC; CDR3aa: CASSAVGRYQETQYF
v_gene: TRBV18; abundance: NA; len: 13; d_gene: NA; j_gene: TRBJ1-1; CDR3nt: TGTGCCAGCTCACCTAGGGGTGAAACTGAAGCTTTCTTT; CDR3aa: CASSPRGETEAFF
v_gene: TRBV29-1; abundance: NA; len: 13; d_gene: TRBD1; j_gene: TRBJ2-7; CDR3nt: TGCAGCGTGGGGACAGGGGGCGCGGGGGAGCAGTACTTC; CDR3aa: CSVGTGGAGEQYF
v_gene: TRBV9; abundance: NA; len: 14; d_gene: TRBD1; j_gene: TRBJ2-1; CDR3nt: TGTGCCAGCAGCTTACTAGGACAGGGGGATGAGCAGTTCTTC; CDR3aa: CASSLLGQGDEQFF
v_gene: TRBV3-1/TRBV3-2; abundance: NA; len: 14; d_gene: NA; j_gene: TRBJ1-3; CDR3nt: TGTGCCAGCAGCCTGGGACTTTCTGGAAACACCATATATTTT; CDR3aa: CASSLGLSGNTIYF
v_gene: TRBV6-1; abundance: NA; len: 17; d_gene: NA; j_gene: TRBJ1-2; CDR3nt: TGTGCCAGCAGTGAAAGGCAGGGATATACTTCTAACTATGGCTACACCTTC; CDR3aa: CASSERQGYTSNYGYTF
v_gene: TRBV7-9; abundance: NA; len: 15; d_gene: TRBD1; j_gene: TRBJ1-2; CDR3nt: TGTGCCAGCAGCCCCTGGGACAGGGAGGCGGATGGCTACACCTTC; CDR3aa: CASSPWDREADGYTF
v_gene: TRBV6-4; abundance: NA; len: 15; d_gene: TRBD2; j_gene: TRBJ2-3; CDR3nt: TGTGCCAGCAGTGAGGCGGGAGGGCGGGGAGATACGCAGTATTTT; CDR3aa: CASSEAGGRGDTQYF
v_gene: TRBV19; abundance: NA; len: 13; d_gene: NA; j_gene: TRBJ2-2; CDR3nt: TGTGCCAGTAGGTCTCCCGGCACCGGGGAGCTGTTTTTT; CDR3aa: CASRSPGTGELFF
v_gene: TRBV11-1; abundance: NA; len: 14; d_gene: NA; j_gene: TRBJ2-5; CDR3nt: TGTGCCAGCAGCTTCCACAGCCCCCAAGAGACCCAGTACTTC; CDR3aa: CASSFHSPQETQYF
v_gene: TRBV7-2; abundance: NA; len: 13; d_gene: NA; j_gene: TRBJ1-1; CDR3nt: TGTGCCAGCAGCTACGGGGTAAACACTGAAGCTTTCTTT; CDR3aa: CASSYGVNTEAFF
v_gene: TRBV9; abundance: few; len: 15; d_gene: TRBD1; j_gene: TRBJ2-7; CDR3nt: TGTGCCAGCAGCGTAGGGGGGACAGGACTACTGGAGCAGTACTTC; CDR3aa: CASSVGGTGLLEQYF
v_gene: TRBV12-3/TRBV12-4; abundance: once; len: 12; d_gene: NA; j_gene: TRBJ2-2; CDR3nt: TGTGCCAGCGGGAGCCGGACCGGGGAGCTGTTTTTT; CDR3aa: CASGSRTGELFF
v_gene: TRBV3-1/TRBV3-2; abundance: NA; len: 17; d_gene: TRBD1; j_gene: TRBJ1-3; CDR3nt: TGTGCCAGCAGTTCACCGGGACAGGGAGTCTCTGGAAACACCATATATTTT; CDR3aa: CASSSPGQGVSGNTIYF
v_gene: TRBV19; abundance: NA; len: 11; d_gene: NA; j_gene: TRBJ1-2; CDR3nt: TGTGCCAGCCTGGACACCGTCGGCTACACCTTC; CDR3aa: CASLDTVGYTF
v_gene: TRBV18; abundance: NA; len: 16; d_gene: TRBD1; j_gene: TRBJ1-1; CDR3nt: TGTGCCAGCTCACCCGAAATCGGACAGGCCAATCCTGAAGCTTTCTTT; CDR3aa: CASSPEIGQANPEAFF
v_gene: TRBV4-1; abundance: NA; len: 17; d_gene: NA; j_gene: TRBJ1-4; CDR3nt: TGCGCCAGCAGCCAAGGAGGGGGTAAAGGGACTAATGAAAAACTGTTTTTT; CDR3aa: CASSQGGGKGTNEKLFF
v_gene: TRBV6-1; abundance: NA; len: 13; d_gene: NA; j_gene: TRBJ2-3; CDR3nt: TGTGCCAGCAGTGAAGACAACACAGATACGCAGTATTTT; CDR3aa: CASSEDNTDTQYF
v_gene: TRBV6-6; abundance: few; len: 13; d_gene: NA; j_gene: TRBJ1-2; CDR3nt: TGTGCCAGCAGTCCCCGGGGAGGGGTGGGCTACACCTTC; CDR3aa: CASSPRGGVGYTF
v_gene: TRBV12-3/TRBV12-4; abundance: few; len: 13; d_gene: NA; j_gene: TRBJ1-5; CDR3nt: TGTGCCAGCAGTTTAAATTCGGGTCAGCCCCAGCATTTT; CDR3aa: CASSLNSGQPQHF
v_gene: TRBV3-1/TRBV3-2; abundance: NA; len: 15; d_gene: NA; j_gene: TRBJ2-2; CDR3nt: TGTGCCAGCAGCCAAGTCAGGACAAACACCGGGGAGCTGTTTTTT; CDR3aa: CASSQVRTNTGELFF
v_gene: TRBV5-1; abundance: many; len: 16; d_gene: TRBD2; j_gene: TRBJ2-5; CDR3nt: TGCGCCAGCAGCCTTGGACTAGCGGGAAGGTTAGAGACCCAGTACTTC; CDR3aa: CASSLGLAGRLETQYF
v_gene: TRBV21-1; abundance: NA; len: 15; d_gene: NA; j_gene: TRBJ2-1; CDR3nt: TGTGCCAGCAGCAAGGGTAGCGGGAGCGGACATGAGCAGTTCTTC; CDR3aa: CASSKGSGSGHEQFF
v_gene: TRBV12-3/TRBV12-4; abundance: NA; len: 13; d_gene: NA; j_gene: TRBJ1-4; CDR3nt: TGTGCCAGCAGTTTCATCGAGAATGAAAAACTGTTTTTT; CDR3aa: CASSFIENEKLFF